Shown below are 9 T cell receptor beta chains from a single sample sequenced in a study of CD8 T cells in Susac syndrome. Random-hexamer reverse transcription was applied to roughly 0.5 to 1 ug RNA. TCRdb re-analysed the immunoSEQ multiplex PCR reads in MiXCR, keeping a single row per CDR3 protein. The sample shows around 150,000 distinct CDR3 sequences, approximately 95% of them seen only once. The sample was CD4+ T cells from PBMCs. The receptors were sampled from a human donor with Susac syndrome.

This chain uses TRBV4-1 with TRBJ2-2; 8 nucleotides align to TRBD2. From germline, CDR1 is MGHRA and CDR2 YSYEKL. J gave up 7 bases and V 0 bases, and 16 bases lay outside the gene matches. There are 19 residues in the CDR3. CDR3 in amino acids: CASSQDRRSQRGYSGELFF. Here the CDR3 DNA reads TGCGCCAGCAGCCAAGATCGAAGGTCGCAGCGGGGGTATAGCGGGGAGCTGTTTTTT.

The CDR3 coding sequence is TGTGCCTGGAGGGGCCCCCTGACGAACACTGAAGCTTTCTTT. Residues: CAWRGPLTNTEAFF. V usage is TRBV30 and J usage is TRBJ1-1; D gene uncertain. The germline CDR1 and CDR2 sequences are GTSNPN and SVGIG (reference sequence). The CDR3 is made up of 14 amino acids. The germline V and J ends were trimmed by 3 bases and 1 base, with 12 bases remaining between them. The whole variable domain, filled in from reference TRBV30 and TRBJ1-1, reads SQTIHQWPATLVQPVGSPLSLECTVEGTSNPNLYWYRQAAGRGLQLLFYSVGIGQISSEVPQNLSASRPQDRQFILSSKKLLLSDSGFYLCAWRGPLTNTEAFFGQGTRLTVV.

The rearrangement uses TRBV2 and TRBJ2-7, with D hard to call. CDR1 SNHLY and CDR2 FYNNEI come from the germline V gene. Trimming removed 6 bases from V and 7 bases from J, with 13 bases in between. The CDR3 extends over 12 amino acids. This CDR3 is CASSGDAYEQYF. The CDR3 bases are TGTGCCAGCAGCGGCGATGCGTATGAGCAGTACTTC.

The chain links TRBV9 to TRBJ2-1; D possibly corresponds to TRBD2 (5 bases). V dropped 4 bases and J dropped 6 bases, with 14 bases sitting between them. There are 14 residues in the CDR3. The V gene's germline CDR1 is SGDLS and CDR2 YYNGEE. CDR3 loop: CASSPPPGTNEQFF. CDR3 bases: TGTGCCAGCAGCCCTCCTCCGGGAACCAATGAGCAGTTCTTC.

The CDR3 DNA is TGCAGTGCTAGAGACCCTCGGAGCTACGAGCAGTACTTC. It is translated as CSARDPRSYEQYF. This chain uses TRBV20-1 with TRBJ2-7; no clear D gene. V was pared by 0 bases and J by 3 bases, with 9 bases between. CDR1 is DFQATT and CDR2 is SNEGSKA in the germline V gene (reference sequence). The CDR3 is 13 residues long.

V is TRBV20-1 and J is TRBJ2-3; 16 positions agree with TRBD2. After removal of 6 bases from V and 8 bases from J, the junction contained 11 bases not matched to a gene. Germline CDR1 is DFQATT and CDR2 is SNEGSKA (reference sequence). The CDR3 loop spans 16 amino acids. The CDR3 bases are TGCAGTGCCACTAGAGGGACTAGCGGGGGGGCTTCTACGCAGTATTTT. It codes for CSATRGTSGGASTQYF.

The chain employs TRBV20-1 and TRBJ1-2; 8 bases fit TRBD1. V lost 6 bases, J lost 8 bases, and 11 bases stayed unmatched. Germline CDR1 and CDR2: DFQATT and SNEGSKA (reference sequence). The CDR3 has 13 residues. DNA for the CDR3: TGCAGTGCCGACAGGACAGGGCGCAGCGGCTACACCTTC. This translates into CSADRTGRSGYTF.

This clonotype was recorded once. V and J are TRBV5-1 and TRBJ2-3, with 12 bases identical to TRBD2. Germline CDR1 and CDR2: SGHRS and YFSETQ. Trimming took 4 bases from V and 7 from J; bases not matched to a gene: 16. This CDR3 is built from 18 residues. CDR3 loop: CASSVGTSGLTTRNTQYF. As DNA, the CDR3 is TGCGCCAGCAGCGTCGGGACTAGCGGGTTAACGACTAGGAATACGCAGTATTTT.

V usage is TRBV7-3 and J usage is TRBJ2-1, with 11 bases that match TRBD1. Germline lookup yields CDR1 SGHTA and CDR2 FQGTGA. The CDR3 is made up of 15 amino acids. V lost 0 bases and J lost 12; bases outside the gene matches: 7. As DNA, the CDR3 is TGTGCCAGCAGCTTAACCCCGGGACAGGGGGGTGGGCAGTTCTTC. This sequence encodes CASSLTPGQGGGQFF.